The next 22 T cell receptor beta chains were all read from a single sample in a study of identical twins. One entry per CDR3 protein results from TCRdb running MiXCR on the 5' RACE reads. The sample has fewer than 550,000 distinct CDR3 sequences, about 15% seen once. The same sample was also used in a study of yellow fever vaccine responses in identical twins.

The sequenced material came from CD4+ T cells sorted from blood. Every receptor here comes from a woman under 30 in good health.

This clonotype was seen a handful of times. The chain recombines TRBV5-5 with TRBJ2-7, with 9 bases that match TRBD1. Per the germline V gene, CDR1 is SGHKS and CDR2 is YYEKEE (reference sequence). V lost 1 base and J lost 5; bases outside the gene matches: 1. The CDR3 runs to 13 residues. The CDR3 DNA sequence: TGTGCCAGCAGCTTGACAGGGGGCAACGAGCAGTACTTC. Translated: CASSLTGGNEQYF.

The chain employs TRBV18 and TRBJ2-1; 9 positions agree with TRBD1. J lost 3 bases, V lost 3 bases, and 3 bases had no gene match. The germline gives CDR1 KGHSH, CDR2 LQKENI. This CDR3 has 15 residues. This CDR3 reads CASSPSTGGYNEQFF. CDR3 sequence (DNA): TGTGCCAGCTCACCGTCGACAGGGGGCTACAATGAGCAGTTCTTC.

This clonotype was recorded a few times. The chain links TRBV6-1 to TRBJ1-4; D is unresolved. The ends were cut back, 3 bases at V and 7 bases at J, with 12 bases in the middle. Germline CDR1 MNHNS, CDR2 SASEGT. CDR3 length: 14 amino acids. CDR3 amino acids: CASSEIGSGEKLFF. DNA for the CDR3: TGTGCCAGCAGTGAGATTGGGAGCGGTGAAAAACTGTTTTTT.

The sample holds a few counts of this clonotype. The chain employs TRBV15 and TRBJ2-1; maybe TRBD1 (7 bases). Trimming shortened V by 0 bases and J by 7 bases, and 13 bases separated the two germline ends. The CDR3 loop spans 15 amino acids. CDR1 and CDR2 from the germline V gene are LNHNV and YYDKDF (reference sequence). The CDR3 nucleotides read TGTGCCACCAGCAGAGATAAGGCAGGGGGGAATGAGCAGTTCTTC. Its translation is CATSRDKAGGNEQFF.

This chain connects TRBV20-1 to TRBJ2-5, with D perhaps given as TRBD1 or TRBD2 (5 bases each). Trimming cost V 5 bases and J 5 bases, with 15 bases left between them. This CDR3 contains 13 residues. CDR1 DFQATT and CDR2 SNEGSKA come from the germline V gene (reference sequence). The CDR3: CSAPPQGTETQYF. The CDR3 region has the DNA TGCAGTGCTCCCCCACAAGGGACGGAGACCCAGTACTTC.

The V and J genes are TRBV12-3 or TRBV12-4 and TRBJ1-5, with D possibly TRBD1 on 5 matching bases. V lost 4 bases and J lost 1, with 8 bases in between. The CDR3 contains 14 residues. CDR3: CASSSGGSNQPQHF. CDR3 nucleotides: TGTGCCAGCAGTTCTGGGGGGAGCAATCAGCCCCAGCATTTT.

This clonotype has only a few counts. The rearrangement links TRBV4-2 to TRBJ1-4; D is possibly TRBD1 (6 bases). This CDR3 has 15 amino acids. With 0 bases removed from V and 4 bases from J, the gap between germline ends came to 9 bases. The germline CDR1 and CDR2 sequences are LGHNA and YNFKEQ. CDR3 amino acids: CASSQDWTDNEKLFF. The CDR3, as DNA: TGTGCCAGCAGCCAAGATTGGACAGATAATGAAAAACTGTTTTTT.

This clonotype has only a few counts. The CDR3 here is CASTKVGINTQYF. DNA for the CDR3: TGTGCCAGCACCAAAGTGGGTATTAATACGCAGTATTTT. The J gene is TRBJ2-3, the V gene TRBV12-3 or TRBV12-4; no clear D. There are 13 residues in the CDR3. Trimming left V 7 bases short and J 7 bases short, with 15 bases between.

This clonotype has just a few counts. V usage is TRBV4-1 and J usage is TRBJ1-5; no clear D gene. Deletions cut 0 bases from V and 7 bases from J, with 7 bases between. Germline-derived CDR1 and CDR2 are MGHRA and YSYEKL. CDR3 size: 13 residues. For the CDR3, the DNA is TGCGCCAGCAGCCAAGATGTATGGCAGCCCCAGCATTTT. Translating gives CASSQDVWQPQHF.

The chain carries TRBV19 and TRBJ2-1, with 10 positions matching TRBD1. V was clipped by 6 bases and J by 3 bases; unmatched bases: 5. This CDR3 spans 15 amino acids. CDR1 and CDR2 from the germline V gene are LNHDA and SQIVND (reference sequence). The chain's CDR3 is CASRDRGRVYNEQFF. The DNA of the CDR3 is TGTGCCAGTAGGGACAGGGGGAGGGTCTACAATGAGCAGTTCTTC.

This clonotype was seen only a few times. In DNA, the CDR3 is TGTGCCATCAGGGCATCCGACGGGGTCCCGAACACTGAAGCTTTCTTT. Translation gives CAIRASDGVPNTEAFF. V is TRBV10-3 and J is TRBJ1-1; D is unclear. The CDR3 sequence is 16 residues long. Germline CDR1 ENHRY, CDR2 SYGVKD. Between the trimmed V and J ends, which lost 6 bases and 1 base, there was a span of 18 bases.

The table lists this clonotype with a few counts. This chain uses TRBV5-1 with TRBJ2-1; 8 nucleotides agree with TRBD2. Per the germline V gene, CDR1 is SGHRS and CDR2 is YFSETQ. CDR3 length: 16 residues. J gave up 3 bases and V 4 bases, and 9 bases lay outside the gene matches. In nucleotides, the CDR3 is TGCGCCAGCAGCCCCCGCGTTAGCGGGGTCTACAATGAGCAGTTCTTC. Residues: CASSPRVSGVYNEQFF.

This clonotype was counted only a few times. CDR3: CASRPLGQGNTGELFF. The CDR3 region has the DNA TGTGCCAGCAGGCCCCTAGGACAGGGGAACACCGGGGAGCTGTTTTTT. The genes are TRBV6-1 and TRBJ2-2, with 8 bases identical to TRBD1. The CDR3 has 16 amino acids. The ends lost 6 bases at V and 1 base at J; junction bases unmatched: 7. Germline assignment: CDR1 MNHNS and CDR2 SASEGT.

This clonotype was counted between two and nine times. V is TRBV20-1 and J is TRBJ1-1; possible D gene TRBD1, 6 bases. CDR1 and CDR2 from the germline V gene are DFQATT and SNEGSKA (reference sequence). The CDR3 has 15 residues. Trimming stripped 5 bases from V and 4 bases from J, with 20 bases between. The CDR3 nucleotides read TGCAGTGCTCCCGTAGTTGGGGGGGCGGGCACTGAAGCTTTCTTT. Its protein is CSAPVVGGAGTEAFF.

The genes are TRBV9 and TRBJ2-5; D gene ambiguous. The V end was cut by 4 bases, the J end by 7 bases, with 17 bases between. The CDR3 totals 14 residues. The germline V gene has CDR1 SGDLS and CDR2 YYNGEE. CDR3 region: CASSTLMMVGTQYF. The CDR3 DNA is TGTGCCAGCAGCACCCTCATGATGGTGGGGACCCAGTACTTC.

The V call is TRBV20-1, the J call TRBJ2-7, with D possibly matching TRBD1 (6 bases). Between the trimmed V and J ends, which lost 5 bases and 3 bases, there was a span of 8 bases. This CDR3 contains 11 residues. Germline CDR1 DFQATT, CDR2 SNEGSKA (reference sequence). The DNA for the CDR3 is TGCAGTGCTCGGGACAACTACGAGCAGTACGTC. It is translated as CSARDNYEQYV.

This chain joins TRBV12-3 or TRBV12-4 and TRBJ2-3; D may be TRBD2 (6 bases). V was pared by 0 bases and J by 4 bases, with 20 bases between. This CDR3 is 18 amino acids long. The CDR3 protein is CASSLALTQWGGADTQYF. CDR3 in DNA: TGTGCCAGCAGTTTAGCGCTGACACAATGGGGAGGCGCAGATACGCAGTATTTT.

This clonotype was picked up a small number of times. V usage is TRBV20-1 and J usage is TRBJ1-6, with D perhaps TRBD1 (5 bases). This CDR3 is 17 amino acids long. Trimming stripped 0 bases from V and 2 bases from J, with 14 bases between. CDR1 is DFQATT and CDR2 is SNEGSKA in the germline V gene (reference sequence). CDR3 sequence reads: CSARDQMAGTYNSPLHF. The CDR3 DNA is TGCAGTGCTAGAGATCAAATGGCAGGGACCTATAATTCACCCCTCCACTTT.

The CDR3 loop is CASSGDRGTEQFF. DNA for the CDR3: TGCGCCAGCAGCGGAGATCGAGGGACTGAGCAGTTCTTC. The rearrangement joins TRBV5-1 to TRBJ2-1, with D tentatively TRBD1 or TRBD2 (5 bases each). The CDR3 contains 13 residues. V lost 4 bases and J lost 9, with 14 bases in between. The germline gives CDR1 SGHRS, CDR2 YFSETQ.

This clonotype has a handful of counts. One end of the junction does not line up with germline, which may come from a read error. The genes are TRBV7-3 and TRBJ2-7; weak D call: TRBD2 (5 bases). Looked up from germline, CDR1 is SGHTA and CDR2 is FQGTGA. The length of the CDR3 is 16 residues. CDR3 sequence: CVSSSSGGKRFYEQYF. The DNA for the CDR3 is TGTGTCAGCAGCTCCTCGGGTGGTAAGCGGTTCTACGAGCAGTACTTC.

The genes are TRBV7-2 and TRBJ1-3, with D maybe TRBD1 (6 bases). Germline CDR1 SGHTA, CDR2 FQGNSA. V lost 6 bases, J lost 0 bases, and 12 bases lay in between. The CDR3 is 15 amino acids. In DNA, the CDR3 is TGTGCCAGCAGACTGGACAGTTCCTCTGGAAACACCATATATTTT. Its protein product is CASRLDSSSGNTIYF.

The chain uses TRBV6-1 and TRBJ2-3; 7 nucleotides match TRBD2. The germline gives CDR1 MNHNS, CDR2 SASEGT. The CDR3 spans 17 residues. Trimming cost V 0 bases and J 4 bases; bases outside gene matches: 10. CDR3 loop: CASSEARLAPWADTQYF. The CDR3 region has the DNA TGTGCCAGCAGTGAAGCGCGACTAGCACCCTGGGCAGATACGCAGTATTTT.